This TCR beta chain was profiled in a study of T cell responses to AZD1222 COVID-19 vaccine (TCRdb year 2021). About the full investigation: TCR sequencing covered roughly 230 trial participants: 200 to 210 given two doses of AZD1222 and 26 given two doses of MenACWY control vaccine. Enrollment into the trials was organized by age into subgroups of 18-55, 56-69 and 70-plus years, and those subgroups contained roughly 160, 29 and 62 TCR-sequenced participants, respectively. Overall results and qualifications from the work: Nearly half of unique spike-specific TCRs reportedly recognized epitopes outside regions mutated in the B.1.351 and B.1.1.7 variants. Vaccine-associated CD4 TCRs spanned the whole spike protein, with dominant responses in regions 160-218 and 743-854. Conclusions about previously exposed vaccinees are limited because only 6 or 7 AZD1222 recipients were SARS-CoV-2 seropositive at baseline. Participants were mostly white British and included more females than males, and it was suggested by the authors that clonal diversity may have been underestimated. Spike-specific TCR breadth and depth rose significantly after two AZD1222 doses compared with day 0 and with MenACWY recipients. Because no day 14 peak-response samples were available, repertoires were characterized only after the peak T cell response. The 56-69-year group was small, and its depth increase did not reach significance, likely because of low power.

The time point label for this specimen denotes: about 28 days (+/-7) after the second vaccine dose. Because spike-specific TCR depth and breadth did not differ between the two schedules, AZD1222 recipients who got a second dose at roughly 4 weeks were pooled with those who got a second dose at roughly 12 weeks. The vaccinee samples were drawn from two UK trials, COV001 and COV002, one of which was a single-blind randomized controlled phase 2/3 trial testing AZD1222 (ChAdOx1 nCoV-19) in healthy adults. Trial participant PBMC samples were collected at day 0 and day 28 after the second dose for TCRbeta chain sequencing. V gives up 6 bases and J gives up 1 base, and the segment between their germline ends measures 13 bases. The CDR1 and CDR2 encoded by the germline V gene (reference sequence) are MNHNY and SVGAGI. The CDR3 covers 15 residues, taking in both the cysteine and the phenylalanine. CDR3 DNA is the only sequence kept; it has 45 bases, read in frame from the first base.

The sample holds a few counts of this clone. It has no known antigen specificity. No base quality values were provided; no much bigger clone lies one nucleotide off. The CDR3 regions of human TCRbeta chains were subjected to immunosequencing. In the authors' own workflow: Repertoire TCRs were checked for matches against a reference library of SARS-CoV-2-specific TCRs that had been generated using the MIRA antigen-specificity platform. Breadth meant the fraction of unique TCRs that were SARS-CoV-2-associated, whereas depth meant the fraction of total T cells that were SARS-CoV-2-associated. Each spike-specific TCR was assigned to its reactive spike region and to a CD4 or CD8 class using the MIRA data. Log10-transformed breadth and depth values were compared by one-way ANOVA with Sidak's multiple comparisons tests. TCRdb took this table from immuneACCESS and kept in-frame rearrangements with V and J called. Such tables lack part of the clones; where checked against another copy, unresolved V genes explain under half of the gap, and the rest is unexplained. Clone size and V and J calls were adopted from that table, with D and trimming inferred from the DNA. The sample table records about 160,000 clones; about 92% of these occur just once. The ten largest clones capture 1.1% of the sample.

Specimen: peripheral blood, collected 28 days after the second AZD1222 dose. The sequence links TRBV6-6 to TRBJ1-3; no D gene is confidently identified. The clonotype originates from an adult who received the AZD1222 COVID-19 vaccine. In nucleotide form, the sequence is TGTGCCAGCAGGCACCCGACGGAGTCTGGAAACACCATATATTTT. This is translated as CASRHPTESGNTIYF.